This TCR beta chain was sequenced for a study of cytomegalovirus exposure and HLA in healthy donors. A few counts support this clone. Its target is unknown. Overall study findings and caveats: The listing of 150 or so TCR beta chains classed them as cytomegalovirus-associated. A classifier reportedly called cytomegalovirus status with high sensitivity and specificity. Among the sequence variants, a highly shared cluster was likely an artifact of sequencing. Across all donors, roughly uniform sequencing depth was an assumption of the presence/absence analyses.

Germline-derived CDR1 and CDR2 are SGHAT and FQNNGV. This CDR3 is built from 13 residues. Trimming cost V 1 base and J 5 bases, with 7 bases left between them. This PCR relied on a set of 60 Vbeta primers and 13 Jbeta primers. Only in-frame clones appear in the TCRdb table, and some are missing; sequencing was by immunoSEQ multiplex PCR. The data hold some 130,000 clones, with about four fifths observed a single time. The source of this sequence is a man aged 30 to 45 in good health. The sequencing sample was made of PBMCs. The chain recombines TRBV11-2 with TRBJ2-3; D is perhaps TRBD2 (6 bases). CDR3 in DNA: TGTGCCAGCAGCTTAGCGGGAGAAGATACGCAGTATTTT. Translated: CASSLAGEDTQYF.